What follows is one TCR beta chain and its context. The antigen is not known. The CDR3 length is 14 residues. Germline values: CDR1 MNHEY, CDR2 SVGAGI. With 2 bases removed from V and 4 bases from J, the gap between germline ends came to 11 bases. The source of the sample is a study of memory CD4+ T cells and cytomegalovirus serostatus. Single viable CD3+CD4+CD8-CD45RO+ cells were sorted as the memory CD4+ T cells. General study results and limits: Of under 200 reported CMV TCRbeta sequences, some 67 were found in memory CD4+ repertoires.

Clones were sequenced by immunoSEQ multiplex PCR, and TCRdb holds only the in-frame ones, with some missing. The table has tens of thousands of clones, less than 80% seen once. Sequenced input: memory CD4+ T cells from blood. The chain joins TRBV6-5 to TRBJ1-2; D ambiguous. The TCR was taken from an adult in good health and CMV-seronegative. The CDR3 loop reads CASSYIGNSYGYTF. CDR3 nucleotides: TGTGCCAGCAGTTACATTGGGAATAGCTATGGCTACACCTTC.